This T cell receptor beta chain was sequenced for a study of blood T cells in healthy people across ages (dated by TCRdb to between 2015 and 2016). Study-level background: Template switching captured roughly one uniquely barcoded TCR beta cDNA molecule per two T cells in model experiments. To track age-related changes in TCR beta repertoire diversity, the study relied on deep sequencing normalized with unique cDNA molecular identifiers. The donors were split into four age groups: young (average 16 years), middle-aged (39), aged (roughly 65) and long-lived (over 80). To avoid experimental bias, donors of different ages were distributed randomly across sequencing lanes. Using the same blood draw, the study looked at two additional independent replicas of 1 million unique cDNA reads for two donors, one aged 18 to 30 and the other aged 80 or older. Broader findings and caveats from the paper: The percentage of naive T cells measured by flow cytometry correlated strongly with observed TCR beta diversity. Total diversity estimates from one million sequenced T cells were considered lower bounds and underestimates. Donor CMV infection status was unknown, potentially confounding age-related changes in expanded clonotypes. Because profiling used bulk unsorted PBMCs, naive and antigen-experienced compartments could not be compared conclusively. Compared with the aged group, the long-lived group had more naive CD4+ T cells, fewer expanded clones and increased TCR diversity, suggesting age selection. As age increased, observed TCR beta diversity per million T cells dropped in a roughly linear way, and a significant reduction was already evident by age around 41.

Systemically healthy Caucasian individuals from Russia, some 38 in total and aged about 6 to 100 years, were included as donors. Each donor gave about 9.7 milliliters of peripheral blood, drawn into EDTA-treated Vacutainer tubes. Ficoll-Paque density-gradient centrifugation was used to isolate PBMCs, with at least 6 million per sample. Trizol reagent was used to extract total RNA from PBMCs, with at least 6 micrograms per sample. Naive CD45RAhigh/CD27high T cell percentages were measured by flow cytometry on a PBMC aliquot from every donor. A note on this clonotype: The antigen it recognizes is unknown. The junction shows a germline mismatch at one end, possibly a read error.

CDR1 and CDR2 were assigned from the germline V gene as SGHTA and FQGNSA. The CDR3, cysteine through phenylalanine, is 16 amino acids long. The DNA shown is the 48-base CDR3, in frame from base 1. The method behind the library was 5' RACE. Sequencer: Illumina HiSeq 2500. A second PCR of about 7 to 12 cycles was performed with a sample-barcoded 5' primer and a J-beta primer mix. A template-switch 5' adaptor carrying 12 random nucleotides introduced a unique molecular identifier onto each TCR beta cDNA molecule. At least 2.5 million CDR3-containing paired-end reads were obtained from each sample. All of the RNA was converted into first-strand cDNA using the Mint cDNA synthesis kit, with a TRBC-specific oligonucleotide serving as the primer. Following uracil-DNA glycosylase treatment, a first 18-cycle PCR with universal primers M1SS and BC2_uni_R was performed on all cDNA. In the original analysis: Normalization of each sample was performed by random selection of 1 million high-quality reads, each carrying a distinct molecular identifier. Instead of being binned into consensus sequences, reads with shared molecular identifiers were discarded. CDR3 identification, clonotype clustering and error correction used MiTCR with a Q25 quality threshold and the strictest error-elimination algorithm. A nonparametric unseen species model with Euler transformation was used to estimate lower-bound total TCR beta diversity. The public reads were reanalyzed by TCRdb: fastp trimming at Q25, MiXCR alignment, in-frame beta chains only. Rows with one shared CDR3 protein collapse into an entry with the most common genes and DNA. TCRdb, rather than the study authors, made the V and J calls. For this sample there are hundreds of thousands of distinct CDR3 sequences; approximately 31% appear just once. 15% to 17% of the sample rests with the top ten.

This chain is built from TRBV7-2 and TRBJ2-3, and 10 bases in between align with TRBD2. Specimen: blood. This receptor was identified in a woman older than 75 in good health. Donor details come from another sample of the same person, matched by shared clones. This receptor has the CDR3 CARSSQPGLATNTQYF. At the DNA level, the sequence is TGTGCCCGCAGCTCGCAACCGGGACTAGCGACGAATACGCAGTATTTT. Reference TRBV7-2 and TRBJ2-3 genes cover what lies past the CDR3, so the full variable domain is GAGVSQSPSNKVTEKGKDVELRCDPISGHTALYWYRQSLGQGLEFLIYFQGNSAPDKSGLPSDRFSAERTGGSVSTLTIQRTQQEDSAVYLCARSSQPGLATNTQYFGPGTRLTVL.